A single T cell receptor beta chain is shown here with its context. Described time point: blood 2 weeks post-SBRT. The treatment here: 15 Gy SBRT to primary tumor, nephrectomy 4 weeks later. This sample was included in a study of radiation and T cells in renal cell carcinoma. V lost 3 bases, J lost 0 bases, and 13 bases lay in between. In germline, CDR1 is SGHDT, CDR2 YYEEEE. The CDR3 is 15 residues long. Some clones are missing from TCRdb's copy, which holds only in-frame ones; the method was immunoSEQ multiplex PCR. There are about 150,000 clones in the sample; roughly 86% occur only once, and roughly 13% lies in the top ten.

This chain joins TRBV5-6 and TRBJ2-7; unclear D gene. The specimen was blood, collected from a patient whose treatment included radiotherapy and nephrectomy. The TCR comes from a woman between 45 and 65 years old with renal cell carcinoma. DNA of the CDR3: TGTGCCAGCAGCTCCTTAGAACTACCCTCCTACGAGCAGTACTTC. Its translation is CASSSLELPSYEQYF.